Presented here are 20 T cell receptor beta chains from one specimen sequenced in a study of blood T cell repertoires in COVID-19. Assay: immunoSEQ multiplex PCR; the TCRdb copy retains only in-frame clones and omits some. The profile covers 70,000 or so clones, with roughly four fifths appearing a single time and around 10% taken by the ten largest. The specimen was peripheral blood. The receptors were sampled from a woman aged 80 or over with acute or convalescent COVID-19.

Points on this clone: Other DNA sequences of this sample code for an identical CDR3. V and J are TRBV5-1 and TRBJ2-3; 10 positions match TRBD2. From germline, CDR1 is SGHRS and CDR2 YFSETQ. Trimming cost V 1 base and J 2 bases; bases outside gene matches: 4. The CDR3 is made up of 16 amino acids. In DNA, the CDR3 is TGCGCCAGCAGCTTGTTAAGCGGGGGGGCCACAGATACGCAGTATTTT. It is translated as CASSLLSGGATDTQYF.

This rearrangement joins TRBV4-1 to TRBJ2-1, with D tentatively TRBD2 (5 bases). Germline assignment: CDR1 MGHRA and CDR2 YSYEKL. The CDR3 totals 16 residues. V was cut by 0 bases and J by 8 bases, with 17 bases left in between. The DNA of the CDR3 is TGCGCCAGCAGCCAAGATAGGGCTAGCCTACCTCATGAGCAGTTCTTC. Encoded protein: CASSQDRASLPHEQFF.

V usage is TRBV11-2 and J usage is TRBJ2-7, with 7 nucleotides matching TRBD2. V dropped 0 bases and J dropped 3; count of bases not matched to a gene: 11. This CDR3 has 17 amino acids. Germline V lookup: CDR1 SGHAT, CDR2 FQNNGV. CDR3 residues: CASSLDGGGGVYYEQYF. The DNA of the CDR3 is TGTGCCAGCAGCTTAGATGGGGGGGGAGGAGTTTACTACGAGCAGTACTTC.

This clone was detected only once. V gene TRBV5-1 combines with J gene TRBJ1-1, with 8 bases that match TRBD1. The CDR3 loop spans 14 amino acids. V shed 0 bases, J shed 3 bases, and the junction held 1 base outside the gene matches. Looked up from germline, CDR1 is SGHRS and CDR2 is YFSETQ. CDR3 region: CASSLDRGDTEAFF. DNA for the CDR3: TGCGCCAGCAGCTTGGACAGGGGGGACACTGAAGCTTTCTTT.

Only one count was recorded for this clone. CDR3 protein: CASSGGEFGGFAIAFF. The CDR3 DNA is TGCGCCAGCAGCGGTGGGGAATTTGGGGGCTTCGCGATAGCTTTCTTT. The chain carries TRBV5-1 and TRBJ1-1, with D possibly TRBD1 on 6 matching bases. The CDR3 extends over 16 amino acids. V lost 4 bases to trimming and J lost 10 bases, with 26 bases between them. CDR1 SGHRS and CDR2 YFSETQ come from the germline V gene.

The chain combines TRBV6-5 with TRBJ2-7; 7 bases are shared with TRBD1. Trimming removed 5 bases from V and 5 bases from J; junction bases left unmatched: 12. The CDR3 consists of 15 residues. Germline V lookup: CDR1 MNHEY, CDR2 SVGAGI. CDR3 DNA: TGTGCCAGCAGTCCCCCGACAGGGATCGGCAACGAGCAGTACTTC. Translation gives CASSPPTGIGNEQYF.

This clone was observed a single time. The chain links TRBV5-1 to TRBJ1-3; a possible D gene is TRBD1 (5 bases). Germline V lookup: CDR1 SGHRS, CDR2 YFSETQ. There are 18 residues in the CDR3. The V gene lost 0 bases and the J gene lost 4 bases, with 20 bases spanning the gap. The CDR3 DNA sequence: TGCGCCAGCAGCTTGGGAGTCGGCAGGGCGATATCCGGAAACACCATATATTTT. It codes for CASSLGVGRAISGNTIYF.

The chain combines TRBV6-4 with TRBJ2-1, with 7 nucleotides matching TRBD2. Trimming cost V 5 bases and J 4 bases; bases outside gene matches: 5. The CDR3 runs to 14 residues. Germline V CDR1 and CDR2: MRHNA, SNTAGT. The CDR3 reads CASSRAGSYNEQFF. For the CDR3, the DNA is TGTGCCAGCAGTCGAGCGGGGAGTTACAATGAGCAGTTCTTC.

This clone came up a few times. J is TRBJ1-5 and V is TRBV19; TRBD1 might be the D (6 bases). The CDR3 runs to 14 residues. The germline V gene has CDR1 LNHDA and CDR2 SQIVND (reference sequence). Trimming left V 5 bases short and J 4 bases short, with 12 bases between. The chain's CDR3 is CASSEGQRNQPQHF. The CDR3 nucleotides are TGTGCCAGTAGTGAGGGACAAAGAAATCAGCCCCAGCATTTT.

This sequence joins TRBV11-3 and TRBJ2-2, with TRBD2 matching 11 bases. Trimming cost V 2 bases and J 1 base; bases outside gene matches: 3. The CDR3 has 17 residues. From germline, CDR1 is SGHNT and CDR2 YENEEA. The CDR3 DNA follows: TGTGCCAGCAGCTTACAACTAGCGGGGGTGAACACCGGGGAGCTGTTTTTT. It translates to CASSLQLAGVNTGELFF.

This clone was seen once. J is TRBJ2-2 and V is TRBV6-2 or TRBV6-3, with a weak D call TRBD2 (6 bases). The CDR3 extends over 16 amino acids. Looked up from germline, CDR1 is MNHEY and CDR2 is SVGEGT. Deletions cut 6 bases from V and 1 base from J, with 15 bases between. This CDR3 is CASSPLGEVNTGELFF. The CDR3 bases are TGTGCCAGCAGCCCTTTGGGGGAGGTGAACACCGGGGAGCTGTTTTTT.

The chain employs TRBV5-1 and TRBJ2-7; 8 bases fit TRBD2. V lost 2 bases and J lost 1; bases outside the gene matches: 8. The V gene's germline CDR1 is SGHRS and CDR2 YFSETQ. The CDR3 runs 16 residues. The CDR3 loop is CASSLVFSGVSYEQYF. The CDR3 coding sequence is TGCGCCAGCAGCTTAGTGTTTAGCGGGGTTTCCTACGAGCAGTACTTC.

The chain has TRBV27 and TRBJ2-3; TRBD2 matches at 7 bases. The ends lost 3 bases at V and 4 bases at J; junction bases unmatched: 7. Germline V gene lookup returns CDR1 MNHEY and CDR2 SMNVEV (reference sequence). The CDR3 covers 15 residues. Written as DNA, the CDR3 is TGTGCCAGCAGTTTGGGTGGGGGGGACGCAGATACGCAGTATTTT. It codes for CASSLGGGDADTQYF.

The rearrangement links TRBV4-1 to TRBJ2-5, with 8 bases that match TRBD2. The J segment lost 6 bases and the V segment lost 0 bases, leaving 9 bases of the junction unmatched. CDR3 length equals 16 residues. The germline V gene encodes CDR1 MGHRA and CDR2 YSYEKL. The CDR3 DNA follows: TGCGCCAGCAGCCAAGAGGGCGGGGGGCTCGGGAAGACCCAGTACTTC. Translating it yields CASSQEGGGLGKTQYF.

V is TRBV5-1 and J is TRBJ2-3, with TRBD2 identical over 11 bases. Per germline, CDR1 SGHRS and CDR2 YFSETQ. After removal of 4 bases from V and 1 base from J, the junction contained 5 bases not matched to a gene. This CDR3 is built from 16 residues. CDR3 residues: CASSTGLAVGTDTQYF. CDR3 in DNA: TGCGCCAGCAGCACGGGACTAGCGGTGGGCACAGATACGCAGTATTTT.

This chain uses TRBV7-3 with TRBJ1-1; no clear D gene. The CDR3 consists of 14 residues. Per germline, CDR1 SGHTA and CDR2 FQGTGA. With 0 bases removed from V and 3 bases from J, the gap between germline ends came to 8 bases. The CDR3 DNA is TGTGCCAGCAGCTTAACAGCGAAGGACACTGAAGCTTTCTTT. Its protein product is CASSLTAKDTEAFF.

This sequence joins TRBV10-3 and TRBJ1-2; TRBD1 matches 10 bases. This CDR3 is built from 16 residues. V trimming: 2 bases; J trimming: 4 bases; junction bases outside the gene matches: 7. Germline V CDR1 and CDR2: ENHRY, SYGVKD. The CDR3 sequence is CAISERDRGLAYGYTF. CDR3 DNA sequence: TGTGCCATCAGTGAGAGGGACAGGGGACTCGCCTATGGCTACACCTTC.

J is TRBJ1-4 and V is TRBV19; weak D call: TRBD1 (5 bases). This CDR3 comprises 13 residues. Trimming removed 5 bases from V and 4 bases from J, with 8 bases in between. The germline V gene has CDR1 LNHDA and CDR2 SQIVND (reference sequence). CDR3 coding DNA: TGTGCCAGTAGTCGGACACATAATGAAAAACTGTTTTTT. This codes for CASSRTHNEKLFF.

This clone has only one observation. This chain joins TRBV6-6 and TRBJ2-3; TRBD2 matches at 7 bases. Germline V gene sequence: CDR1 MNHNY, CDR2 SVGAGI (reference sequence). J lost 6 bases, V lost 0 bases, and 6 bases had no gene match. This CDR3 has 15 amino acids. CDR3 nucleotides: TGTGCCAGCAGTTACTCGCGGGGGAGCGGGGATACGCAGTATTTT. Translating it yields CASSYSRGSGDTQYF.

Details on this clone: This sample also contains other DNA sequences that code for the same CDR3. This chain connects TRBV19 to TRBJ1-3; TRBD1 is a possible D gene (6 bases). The CDR3 covers 15 residues. V lost 2 bases and J lost 0, with 8 bases in between. CDR1 is LNHDA, CDR2 SQIVND, per germline (reference sequence). The CDR3 is CASSIRTASGNTIYF. The CDR3 nucleotides read TGTGCCAGTAGTATAAGGACAGCCTCTGGAAACACCATATATTTT. The full variable domain, completed using reference TRBV19 and TRBJ1-3, is DGGITQSPKYLFRKEGQNVTLSCEQNLNHDAMYWYRQDPGQGLRLIYYSQIVNDFQKGDIAEGYSVSREKKESFPLTVTSAQKNPTAFYLCASSIRTASGNTIYFGEGSWLTVV.